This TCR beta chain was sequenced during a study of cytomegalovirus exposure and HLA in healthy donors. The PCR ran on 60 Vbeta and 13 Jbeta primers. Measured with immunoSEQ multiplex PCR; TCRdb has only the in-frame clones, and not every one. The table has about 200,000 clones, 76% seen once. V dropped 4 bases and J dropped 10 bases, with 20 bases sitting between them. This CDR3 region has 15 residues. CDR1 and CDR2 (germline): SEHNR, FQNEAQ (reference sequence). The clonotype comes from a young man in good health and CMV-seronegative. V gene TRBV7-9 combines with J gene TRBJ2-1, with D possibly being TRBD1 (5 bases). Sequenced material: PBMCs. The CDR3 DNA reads TGTGCCAGCAGCTCCCCATATGATCCTCACAGGGAGCAGTTCTTC. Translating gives CASSSPYDPHREQFF. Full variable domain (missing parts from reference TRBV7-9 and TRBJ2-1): DTGVSQNPRHKITKRGQNVTFRCDPISEHNRLYWYRQTLGQGPEFLTYFQNEAQLEKSRLLSDRFSAERPKGSFSTLEIQRTEQGDSAMYLCASSSPYDPHREQFFGPGTRLTVL.